This entry features one TCR beta chain sequence. Its target is not known. The sample is drawn from a study of T cell responses to AZD1222 COVID-19 vaccine. Sequenced by immunoSEQ multiplex PCR; TCRdb stores in-frame clones only, minus some. Found here are 150,000 to 200,000 clones, about 90% of them singletons; the top ten hold 1.3%. Notes on the study in general: Across spike, vaccine-associated CD4 TCRs were found, dominant at 160-218 and 743-854. The donor group comprised mostly white British people and more females; the analysis possibly underestimated clonal diversity.

The sample here was peripheral blood, taken on day 0 of AZD1222 vaccination. The sequence was collected from an adult in good health.

Written as DNA, the CDR3 is TGTGCCAGCAGCCTCCAACTAGCGGGAGTGTGGAATGAGCAGTTCTTC. It encodes CASSLQLAGVWNEQFF. The chain employs TRBV5-5 and TRBJ2-1; 11 bases are shared with TRBD2. Germline assignment: CDR1 SGHKS and CDR2 YYEKEE (reference sequence). V lost 4 bases to trimming and J lost 7 bases; unmatched junction nucleotides: 10. CDR3 length: 16 residues.